A single sample is the source of the 15 T cell receptor beta chains below, sequenced in a study of a mutant IDH1 vaccine in newly diagnosed glioma. These TCRs are of unknown antigen specificity. Specified time point: week 5, during vaccination. With topical imiquimod, each dose of the vaccine consisted of 300 ug of mutant IDH1 20-mer peptide. Sequenced by immunoSEQ multiplex PCR; TCRdb stores in-frame clones only, minus some. The sample has over 35,000 clones; approximately 91% are singletons. Specimen: PBMCs, collected from a glioma patient whose treatment included an IDH1 peptide vaccine. Source of these receptors: a man in his fifties or sixties with glioma.

A word on this clone: Other DNA variants within this sample encode the same CDR3. The chain recombines TRBV15 with TRBJ1-2; D is possibly TRBD1 (6 bases). Per the germline V gene, CDR1 is LNHNV and CDR2 is YYDKDF (reference sequence). The CDR3 runs 15 residues. V was pared by 6 bases and J by 0 bases, with 14 bases between. The DNA for the CDR3 is TGTGCCACCAGTCGAGGAGGGGGAACTAACTATGGCTACACCTTC. Translating it yields CATSRGGGTNYGYTF. Supplemented by reference TRBV15 and TRBJ1-2, the full variable domain reads DAMVIQNPRYQVTQFGKPVTLSCSQTLNHNVMYWYQQKSSQAPKLLFHYYDKDFNNEADTPDNFQSRRPNTSFCFLDIRSPGLGDTAMYLCATSRGGGTNYGYTFGSGTRLTVV.

The V call is TRBV10-3, the J call TRBJ2-7; TRBD1 agrees at 10 bases. CDR3 length: 14 amino acids. Germline values: CDR1 ENHRY, CDR2 SYGVKD. Germline trimming cut 6 bases from V and 4 bases from J; bases unmatched to any gene: 6. CDR3 region: CAIRSGTGVYEQYF. In DNA, the CDR3 is TGTGCCATCAGATCCGGGACAGGGGTGTACGAGCAGTACTTC.

J is TRBJ2-5 and V is TRBV7-9, with D possibly being TRBD1 (6 bases). Between the trimmed V and J ends, which lost 0 bases and 1 base, there was a span of 9 bases. This CDR3 comprises 15 residues. Germline V CDR1 and CDR2: SEHNR, FQNEAQ (reference sequence). CDR3 protein: CASSLALTGQETQYF. The CDR3 region has the DNA TGTGCCAGCAGCTTAGCGTTGACAGGCCAAGAGACCCAGTACTTC. The full variable domain, with the rest looked up from reference TRBV7-9 and TRBJ2-5, is DTGVSQNPRHKITKRGQNVTFRCDPISEHNRLYWYRQTLGQGPEFLTYFQNEAQLEKSRLLSDRFSAERPKGSFSTLEIQRTEQGDSAMYLCASSLALTGQETQYFGPGTRLLVL.

A single count supports this clone. As DNA, the CDR3 is TGTGCCAGCAGCGGAACGACAGGGACCTATAATTCACCCCTCCACTTT. It translates to CASSGTTGTYNSPLHF. The J gene is TRBJ1-6, the V gene TRBV9; TRBD1 agrees at 7 bases. The V gene's germline CDR1 is SGDLS and CDR2 YYNGEE. The CDR3 contains 16 residues. After removal of 3 bases from V and 2 bases from J, the junction contained 5 bases not matched to a gene.

CDR3 protein: CASSERGDTQYF. In nucleotides, the CDR3 is TGTGCCAGCAGCGAGAGAGGAGATACGCAGTATTTT. The rearrangement joins TRBV9 to TRBJ2-3; no clear D. CDR3 size: 12 residues. The germline V gene has CDR1 SGDLS and CDR2 YYNGEE. Trimming took 3 bases from V and 5 from J, leaving 7 bases between them.

The V call is TRBV5-1, the J call TRBJ2-3; 9 nucleotides agree with TRBD2. The trim removed 0 bases at V and 1 base at J, leaving 12 bases unmatched. In germline, CDR1 is SGHRS, CDR2 YFSETQ. The CDR3 has 19 amino acids. CDR3 sequence (DNA): TGCGCCAGCAGCTTGGCCTTAGACGGAGGCGGGGGGGGCACAGATACGCAGTATTTT. Amino acids: CASSLALDGGGGGTDTQYF.

This clone was observed once. The chain is built from TRBV5-1 and TRBJ1-1; a possible D gene is TRBD1 (6 bases). This CDR3 has 12 amino acids. V was cut by 4 bases and J by 8 bases, with 12 bases left in between. Germline V gives CDR1 SGHRS, CDR2 YFSETQ. The CDR3 DNA reads TGCGCCAGCAGCGGGGGCAGGGTCGAAGCTTTCTTT. It specifies CASSGGRVEAFF. Complete variable domain (other parts from reference TRBV5-1 and TRBJ1-1): KAGVTQTPRYLIKTRGQQVTLSCSPISGHRSVSWYQQTPGQGLQFLFEYFSETQRNKGNFPGRFSGRQFSNSRSEMNVSTLELGDSALYLCASSGGRVEAFFGQGTRLTVV.

This clone was detected once. The rearrangement uses TRBV18 and TRBJ2-3, with D possibly being TRBD2 (5 bases). Per the germline V gene, CDR1 is KGHSH and CDR2 is LQKENI. There are 13 residues in the CDR3. V lost 5 bases and J lost 4, with 10 bases in between. This CDR3 is CASSGSGPDTQYF. CDR3 DNA sequence: TGTGCCAGCTCAGGCAGCGGTCCAGATACGCAGTATTTT.

The rearrangement uses TRBV19 and TRBJ2-2; TRBD2 might be the D (6 bases). The V gene's germline CDR1 is LNHDA and CDR2 SQIVND (reference sequence). V was cut by 6 bases and J by 6 bases, with 17 bases left in between. The CDR3 is 15 amino acids. In DNA, the CDR3 is TGTGCCAGTAGGGATCCGGGGGAAGGAGCCGGGGAGCTGTTTTTT. The encoded protein is CASRDPGEGAGELFF. The whole variable domain, remainder taken from reference TRBV19 and TRBJ2-2, is DGGITQSPKYLFRKEGQNVTLSCEQNLNHDAMYWYRQDPGQGLRLIYYSQIVNDFQKGDIAEGYSVSREKKESFPLTVTSAQKNPTAFYLCASRDPGEGAGELFFGEGSRLTVL.

The genes are TRBV5-6 and TRBJ2-4; 8 bases are a match to TRBD2. This CDR3 comprises 15 residues. V lost 4 bases, J lost 2 bases, and 5 bases stayed unmatched. Germline V lookup: CDR1 SGHDT, CDR2 YYEEEE. CDR3 residues: CASSGGGRTKNIQYF. The CDR3 DNA is TGTGCCAGCAGCGGTGGCGGGAGGACCAAAAACATTCAGTACTTC.

The gene calls are TRBV6-5 and TRBJ1-1; a weak D match, TRBD1 (5 bases). Deletions cut 2 bases from V and 0 bases from J, with 10 bases between. From germline, CDR1 is MNHEY and CDR2 SVGAGI. CDR3 length equals 15 residues. CDR3: CASSYSGRVNTEAFF. CDR3 DNA sequence: TGTGCCAGCAGTTACAGTGGCAGGGTGAACACTGAAGCTTTCTTT.

The chain recombines TRBV19 with TRBJ1-5; 9 bases match TRBD1. CDR1 is LNHDA, CDR2 SQIVND, per germline (reference sequence). With 6 bases clipped from V and 1 base from J, the junction kept 4 bases outside the gene matches. The CDR3 consists of 15 residues. The CDR3 coding sequence is TGTGCCAGTAGAACGACAGGGGGAAGCAATCAGCCCCAGCATTTT. Its protein is CASRTTGGSNQPQHF.

The V gene is TRBV5-6, the J gene TRBJ2-3; TRBD1 agrees at 9 bases. The CDR3 totals 16 residues. V shed 3 bases, J shed 2 bases, and the junction held 7 bases outside the gene matches. CDR1 and CDR2 from the germline V gene are SGHDT and YYEEEE. Written as DNA, the CDR3 is TGTGCCAGCAGCTCCGGGACAGGGCTTTCCACAGATACGCAGTATTTT. Translating it yields CASSSGTGLSTDTQYF.

The V gene is TRBV27, the J gene TRBJ2-7; 11 bases map to TRBD2. This CDR3 has 16 amino acids. Per germline, CDR1 MNHEY and CDR2 SMNVEV (reference sequence). V lost 4 bases and J lost 2; bases outside the gene matches: 7. The CDR3 coding sequence is TGTGCCAGCAGTTCTACCGGGACTAGCGGCACCTACGAGCAGTACTTC. Its translation: CASSSTGTSGTYEQYF.

The V and J genes are TRBV9 and TRBJ2-7, with TRBD1 identical over 9 bases. This CDR3 comprises 15 residues. Germline V gene lookup returns CDR1 SGDLS and CDR2 YYNGEE. V was pared by 4 bases and J by 0 bases, with 5 bases of the junction left unmatched. The CDR3 coding sequence is TGTGCCAGCAGCCTCCGGGACAGGGACTCCTACGAGCAGTACTTC. Translated: CASSLRDRDSYEQYF.